This T cell receptor (beta chain) is drawn from a study of regulatory T cells in long-lasting Graves disease. General study results and limits: Small numbers of samples may have cut accuracy. TRBV28, TRBJ1-2 and TRBJ2-5 were segments that persistent disease favored.

In this sample, this clonotype turned up many times. The antigen is unknown. Researchers made TCR beta libraries by using iRepertoire HTBI primers and running Arm-PCR on CDR3 regions. Using its own MiXCR run on the multiplex PCR reads, TCRdb lists one record per CDR3 protein. The sample yields roughly 560,000 distinct CDR3 sequences, about 16% seen once. Time point denoted: newly diagnosed GD, antithyroid drugs for less than 3 months. PBMCs were the source of the RNA used for TCR sequencing. An endocrinology department in Xi'an, China, recruited the patients. Germline CDR1 reads LGHDT; CDR2 reads YNNKEL (reference sequence). The J segment lost 6 bases and the V segment lost 4 bases, leaving 9 bases of the junction unmatched. The CDR3 length is 15 residues. These sequences were also reported in another study, on T cells in Graves' hyperthyroidism and ophthalmopathy. Per that study: Researchers barred patients who had uncontrolled infection, other autoimmune disease, pregnancy or lactation.

The clonotype comes from a woman in her forties or fifties with Graves disease. The gene calls are TRBV3-1 and TRBJ1-1; 9 nucleotides line up with TRBD1. The sequencing here drew on peripheral blood mononuclear cells (PBMCs), taken at new diagnosis, from a patient treated with antithyroid drugs. Here the CDR3 reads CASSPPYRGLSEAFF. CDR3 nucleotide sequence: TGTGCCAGCAGCCCTCCATACAGGGGGCTATCTGAAGCTTTCTTT. Full variable domain (remainder filled in from reference TRBV3-1 and TRBJ1-1): DTAVSQTPKYLVTQMGNDKSIKCEQNLGHDTMYWYKQDSKKFLKIMFSYNNKELIINETVPNRFSPKSPDKAHLNLHINSLELGDSAVYFCASSPPYRGLSEAFFGQGTRLTVV.